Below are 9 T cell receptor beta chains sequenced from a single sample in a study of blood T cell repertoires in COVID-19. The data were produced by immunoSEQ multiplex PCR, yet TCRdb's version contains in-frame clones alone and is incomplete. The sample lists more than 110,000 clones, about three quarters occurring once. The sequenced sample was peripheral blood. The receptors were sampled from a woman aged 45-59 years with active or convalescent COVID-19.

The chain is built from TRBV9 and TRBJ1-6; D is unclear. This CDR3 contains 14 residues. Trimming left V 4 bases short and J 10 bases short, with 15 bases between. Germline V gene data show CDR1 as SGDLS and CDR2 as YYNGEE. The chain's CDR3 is CASSSRETVSPLHF. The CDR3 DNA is TGTGCCAGCAGCTCCCGGGAGACGGTCTCACCCCTCCACTTT.

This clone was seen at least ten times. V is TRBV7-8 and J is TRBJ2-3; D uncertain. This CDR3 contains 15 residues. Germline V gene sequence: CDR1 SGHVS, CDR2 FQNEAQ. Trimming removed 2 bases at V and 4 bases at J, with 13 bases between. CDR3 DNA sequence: TGTGCCAGCAGCTTAAGTGACGGGTACGCAGATACGCAGTATTTT. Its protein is CASSLSDGYADTQYF. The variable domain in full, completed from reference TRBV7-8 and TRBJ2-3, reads GAGVSQSPRYKVAKRGQDVALRCDPISGHVSLFWYQQALGQGPEFLTYFQNEAQLDKSGLPSDRFFAERPEGSVSTLKIQRTQQEDSAVYLCASSLSDGYADTQYFGPGTRLTVL.

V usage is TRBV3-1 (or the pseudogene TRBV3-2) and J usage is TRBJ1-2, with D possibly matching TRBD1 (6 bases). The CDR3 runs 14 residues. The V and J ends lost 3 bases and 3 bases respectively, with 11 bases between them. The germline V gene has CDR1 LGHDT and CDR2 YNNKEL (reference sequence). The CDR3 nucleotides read TGTGCCAGCAGCCACGACAGGTTCGACTATGGCTACACCTTC. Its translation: CASSHDRFDYGYTF.

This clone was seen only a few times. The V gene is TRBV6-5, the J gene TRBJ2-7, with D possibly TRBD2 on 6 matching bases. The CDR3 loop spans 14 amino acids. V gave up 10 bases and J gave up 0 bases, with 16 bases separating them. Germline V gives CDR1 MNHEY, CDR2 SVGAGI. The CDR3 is CATKVEGNSYEQYF. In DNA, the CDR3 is TGTGCCACCAAGGTGGAGGGCAACTCCTACGAGCAGTACTTC.

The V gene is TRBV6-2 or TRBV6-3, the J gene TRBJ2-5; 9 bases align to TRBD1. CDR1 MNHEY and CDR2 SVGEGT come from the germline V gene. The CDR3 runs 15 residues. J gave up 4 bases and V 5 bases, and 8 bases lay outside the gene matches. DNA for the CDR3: TGTGCCAGCAGTCGGGGACAGGGTGTGGGAGAGACCCAGTACTTC. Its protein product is CASSRGQGVGETQYF.

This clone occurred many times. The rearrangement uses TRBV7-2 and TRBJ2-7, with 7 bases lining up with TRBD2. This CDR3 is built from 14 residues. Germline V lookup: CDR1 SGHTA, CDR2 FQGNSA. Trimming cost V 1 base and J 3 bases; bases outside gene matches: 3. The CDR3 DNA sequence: TGTGCCAGCAGCTTAGTAGCTAGCGGCTACGAGCAGTACTTC. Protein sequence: CASSLVASGYEQYF.

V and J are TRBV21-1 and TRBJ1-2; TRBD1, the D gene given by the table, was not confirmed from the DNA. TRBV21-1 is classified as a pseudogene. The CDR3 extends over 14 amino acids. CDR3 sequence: CASSKGDRVYGYTF. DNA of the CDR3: TGTGCCAGCAGCAAAGGCGACAGGGTCTATGGCTACACCTTC.

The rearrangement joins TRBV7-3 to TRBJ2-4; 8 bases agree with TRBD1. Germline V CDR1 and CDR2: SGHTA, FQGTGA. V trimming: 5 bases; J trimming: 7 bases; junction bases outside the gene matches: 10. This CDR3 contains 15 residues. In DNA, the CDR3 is TGTGCCAGCAGCCCCGACAGGGGTCCCCCTAACATTCAGTACTTC. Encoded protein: CASSPDRGPPNIQYF.

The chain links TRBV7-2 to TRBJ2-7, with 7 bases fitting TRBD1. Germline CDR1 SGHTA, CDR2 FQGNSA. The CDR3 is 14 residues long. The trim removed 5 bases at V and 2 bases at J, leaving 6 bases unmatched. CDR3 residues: CASSPWTGPYEQYF. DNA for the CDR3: TGTGCCAGCAGCCCTTGGACAGGCCCCTACGAGCAGTACTTC.